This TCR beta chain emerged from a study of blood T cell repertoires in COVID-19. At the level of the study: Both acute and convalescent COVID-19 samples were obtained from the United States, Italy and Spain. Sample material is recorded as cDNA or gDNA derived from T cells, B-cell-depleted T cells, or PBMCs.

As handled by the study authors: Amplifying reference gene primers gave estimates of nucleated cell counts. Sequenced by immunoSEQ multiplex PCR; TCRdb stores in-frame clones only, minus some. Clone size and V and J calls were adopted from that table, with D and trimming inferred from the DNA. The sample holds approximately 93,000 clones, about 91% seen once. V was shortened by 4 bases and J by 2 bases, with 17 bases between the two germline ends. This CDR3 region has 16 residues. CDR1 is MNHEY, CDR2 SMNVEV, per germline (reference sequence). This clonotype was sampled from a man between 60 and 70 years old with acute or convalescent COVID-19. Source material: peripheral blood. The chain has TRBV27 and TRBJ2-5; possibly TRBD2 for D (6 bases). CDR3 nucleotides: TGTGCCAGCAGTTCCGCCCACGGGAGAACTCAAGAGACCCAGTACTTC. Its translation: CASSSAHGRTQETQYF.